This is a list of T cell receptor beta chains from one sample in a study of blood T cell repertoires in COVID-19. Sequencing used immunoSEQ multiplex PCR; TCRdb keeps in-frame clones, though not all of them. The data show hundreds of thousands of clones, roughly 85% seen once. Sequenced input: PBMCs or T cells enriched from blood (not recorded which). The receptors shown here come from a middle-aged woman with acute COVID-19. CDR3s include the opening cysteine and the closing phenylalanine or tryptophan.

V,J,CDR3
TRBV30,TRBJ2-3,CAYSRRSADTQYF
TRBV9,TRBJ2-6,CASTWGTYRQGAAVGANVLTF
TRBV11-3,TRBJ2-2,CGSRGLAGRGELFF
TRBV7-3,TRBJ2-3,CASTPGTSGSPDTQYF
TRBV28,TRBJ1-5,CASSFGGSGNQPQHF
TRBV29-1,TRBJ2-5,CSVDLVGGKTQYF
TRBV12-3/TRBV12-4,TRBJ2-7,CASSPRTTSEQYF
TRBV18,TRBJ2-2,CASSRRSGANTGELFF
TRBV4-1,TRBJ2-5,CASSQESSGRGETQYF
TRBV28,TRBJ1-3,CASSPPKGPGGNTIYF
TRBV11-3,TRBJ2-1,CASSSGLAGGDNNEQFF
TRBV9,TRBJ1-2,CASSVSPSMRLDYGYTF
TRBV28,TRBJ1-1,CASRSAGTGGAEAFF
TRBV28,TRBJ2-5,CASSSPGRETETQYF
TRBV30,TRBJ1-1,CAWTDSMNTEAFF
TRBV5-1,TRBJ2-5,CASSLRGLAGGLAETQYF
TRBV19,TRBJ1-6,CASSILRSGGRSPLHF
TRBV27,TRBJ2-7,CASTDHGGSYEQYF
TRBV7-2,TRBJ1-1,CASSLQPYTEAFF
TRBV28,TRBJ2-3,CASTAKAQLSTDTQYF
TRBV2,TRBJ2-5,CAGRKSRANGETQYF
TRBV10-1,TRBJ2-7,CASSPGLAREQYF
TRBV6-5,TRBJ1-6,CASSYSTGVDSPLHF
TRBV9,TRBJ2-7,CASSGRSGMGQYF
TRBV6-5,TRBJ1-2,CASSYDTGGRYGYTF
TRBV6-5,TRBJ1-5,CASNTGGGQPQHF
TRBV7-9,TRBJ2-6,CASSSRDRGPGANVLTF
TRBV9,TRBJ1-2,CASSVDSRVYGYTF
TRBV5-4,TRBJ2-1,CASSSEGWTQFF
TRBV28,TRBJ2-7,CASSNSGTQYEQYF
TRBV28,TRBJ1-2,CASSFPGGYTF
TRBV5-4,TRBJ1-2,CASSSDSLYGYTF
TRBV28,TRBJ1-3,CASLRPSGGNTIYF
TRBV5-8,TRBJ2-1,CASSFPGLAGVQFF
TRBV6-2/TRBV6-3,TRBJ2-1,CASSYWGSGEYNEQFF
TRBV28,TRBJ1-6,CASSPHRVGSPLHF
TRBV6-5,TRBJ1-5,CASRDSYSNQPQHF
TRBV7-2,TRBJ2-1,CASSVGGKIEQFF